This TCR beta chain stems from a study of T cell responses to AZD1222 COVID-19 vaccine. General study points: Regions 160-218 and 743-854 held dominance among vaccine-associated CD4 TCRs, which spanned spike.

Comments on this clone: Its antigen is as yet unknown.

The J segment lost 4 bases and the V segment lost 5 bases, leaving 12 bases of the junction unmatched. This CDR3 region has 19 residues. Germline V gives CDR1 MNHNY, CDR2 SVGAGI (reference sequence). Clones were read by immunoSEQ multiplex PCR, and TCRdb kept only the in-frame ones, dropping some. The sample holds some 130,000 clones, about four fifths seen once. This receptor was identified in an adult in good health. The chain recombines TRBV6-6 with TRBJ2-6; 12 bases map to TRBD2. Sequencing was performed on peripheral blood, taken on day 0 of AZD1222 vaccination. As DNA, the CDR3 is TGTGCCAGCAGTCCTAGCGGGGGGGCCACCGGAGCGGGGGCCAACGTCCTGACTTTC. It specifies CASSPSGGATGAGANVLTF.